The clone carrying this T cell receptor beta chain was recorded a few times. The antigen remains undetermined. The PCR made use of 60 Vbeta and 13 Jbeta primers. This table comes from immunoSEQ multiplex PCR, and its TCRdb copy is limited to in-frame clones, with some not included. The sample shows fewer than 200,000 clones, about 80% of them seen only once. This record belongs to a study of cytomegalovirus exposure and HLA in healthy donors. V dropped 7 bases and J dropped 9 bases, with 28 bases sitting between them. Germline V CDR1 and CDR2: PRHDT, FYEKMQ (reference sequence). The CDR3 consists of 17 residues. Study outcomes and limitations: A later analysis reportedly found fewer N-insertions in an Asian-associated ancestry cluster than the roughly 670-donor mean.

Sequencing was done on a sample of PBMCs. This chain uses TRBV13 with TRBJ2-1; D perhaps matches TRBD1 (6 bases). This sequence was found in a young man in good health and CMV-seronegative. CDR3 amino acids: CASISLMNRVSPGEQFF. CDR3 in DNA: TGTGCCAGCATTTCCCTTATGAACAGGGTATCCCCTGGTGAGCAGTTCTTC.